This T cell receptor (beta chain) was recovered during a study of OX40 agonist ivuxolimab in advanced cancers. This CDR3 contains 14 residues. The V end was cut by 0 bases, the J end by 9 bases, with 11 bases between. The V gene's germline CDR1 is MNHEY and CDR2 SVGAGI. TCRdb's table, derived via immunoSEQ multiplex PCR, lists solely in-frame clones and lacks some. Here the sample spans approximately 30,000 clones, approximately 81% being singletons. This sample comprised CD4+ or CD8+ T cells sorted from blood, obtained in a trial of the OX40 agonist ivuxolimab. This TCR derives from an adult with an advanced solid tumor such as melanoma, head and neck, liver or kidney cancer. The chain has TRBV6-5 and TRBJ1-4; D might be TRBD1 (6 bases). The CDR3 sequence is CASSYSNRAKKLFF. The CDR3 nucleotides read TGTGCCAGCAGTTACTCCAACAGGGCCAAAAAACTGTTTTTT.